This entry lists 31 T cell receptor beta chains sequenced from one sample in a study of blood T cell repertoires in COVID-19. Sequencing was performed with immunoSEQ multiplex PCR; in TCRdb, only in-frame clones are kept and a portion is missing. There are approximately 68,000 clones in the sample; approximately 87% occur only once, and just under 4.5% lies in the top ten. The specimen was peripheral blood. These receptors came from a man in his forties or fifties with active COVID-19.

The chain carries TRBV9 and TRBJ2-2; 8 nucleotides agree with TRBD2. Germline CDR1 reads SGDLS; CDR2 reads YYNGEE. The CDR3 totals 17 residues. Trimming removed 0 bases from V and 7 bases from J; junction bases left unmatched: 11. The chain's CDR3 is CASSVGPGRGQGGELFF. Written as DNA, the CDR3 is TGTGCCAGCAGCGTAGGGCCCGGGAGGGGTCAGGGCGGGGAGCTGTTTTTT.

This clone has just one count. This sequence joins TRBV6-5 and TRBJ1-1; no reliable D call. Trimming stripped 11 bases from V and 3 bases from J, with 16 bases between. CDR1 and CDR2 (germline): MNHEY, SVGAGI. This CDR3 is built from 13 residues. The CDR3 nucleotides are TGTGCCCTCGGGGATAAGGTCTACACTGAAGCTTTCTTT. Translation gives CALGDKVYTEAFF.

For the CDR3, the DNA is TGTGCCAGCAGCGCCCGACCGACAGTCGGAGATACGCAGTATTTT. It encodes CASSARPTVGDTQYF. This chain links TRBV11-3 with TRBJ2-3; possibly TRBD1 for D (5 bases). Germline loops: CDR1 SGHNT, CDR2 YENEEA. The CDR3 totals 15 residues. Trimming cost V 5 bases and J 5 bases, with 17 bases left between them.

The rearrangement joins TRBV9 to TRBJ1-3; unclear D gene. The V end lost 0 bases, the J end lost 4 bases, and 5 bases lay between the germline ends. The CDR3 has 13 amino acids. Germline V gives CDR1 SGDLS, CDR2 YYNGEE. CDR3 DNA sequence: TGTGCCAGCAGCGTAGGAGGGGGAAACACCATATATTTT. It encodes CASSVGGGNTIYF.

The chain carries TRBV5-4 and TRBJ1-2, with 9 nucleotides matching TRBD1. The V gene end was trimmed by 3 bases and the J gene end by 3 bases; junction bases not matched to a gene: 3. Germline assignment: CDR1 SGHNT and CDR2 YYREEE (reference sequence). The CDR3 is 14 amino acids. Here the CDR3 DNA reads TGTGCCAGCAGCTCGGACAGGGGAGACTATGGCTACACCTTC. This gives the protein CASSSDRGDYGYTF.

The J gene is TRBJ2-5, the V gene TRBV5-1; no firm D call. The V gene's germline CDR1 is SGHRS and CDR2 YFSETQ. CDR3 length: 14 amino acids. V was clipped by 4 bases and J by 1 base, with 11 bases between them. The CDR3 is CASSGWRFQETQYF. The CDR3 DNA follows: TGCGCCAGCAGCGGTTGGAGATTCCAAGAGACCCAGTACTTC.

This chain joins TRBV10-3 and TRBJ2-7, with TRBD1 identical over 11 bases. The junction had 6 bases not matched to a gene; V was cut back by 11 bases and J by 6 bases. The CDR3 is 12 amino acids. The germline CDR1 and CDR2 sequences are ENHRY and SYGVKD. CDR3 in amino acids: CAVGQGASEQYF. In nucleotides, the CDR3 is TGTGCCGTCGGACAGGGGGCGTCCGAGCAGTACTTC.

This chain joins TRBV27 and TRBJ1-4; D remains unclear. Trimming took 1 base from V and 2 from J, leaving 14 bases between them. The CDR3 extends over 17 amino acids. Germline V gene lookup returns CDR1 MNHEY and CDR2 SMNVEV (reference sequence). The DNA of the CDR3 is TGTGCCAGCAGTTTATTTGATCCCAGAAACACTAATGAAAAACTGTTTTTT. Amino acids: CASSLFDPRNTNEKLFF. The full variable domain, in which reference TRBV27 and TRBJ1-4 provide the parts outside the CDR3, is EAQVTQNPRYLITVTGKKLTVTCSQNMNHEYMSWYRQDPGLGLRQIYYSMNVEVTDKGDVPEGYKVSRKEKRNFPLILESPSPNQTSLYFCASSLFDPRNTNEKLFFGSGTQLSVL.

V and J are TRBV7-2 and TRBJ2-2; 8 bases match TRBD1. CDR3 length: 17 residues. Germline assignment: CDR1 SGHTA and CDR2 FQGNSA. V lost 3 bases and J lost 2; bases outside the gene matches: 8. Written as DNA, the CDR3 is TGTGCCAGCAGCTTCCAAAGGACAGGGCTAAACACCGGGGAGCTGTTTTTT. Translation: CASSFQRTGLNTGELFF. Looking up the rest from reference TRBV7-2 and TRBJ2-2 gives the full variable domain: GAGVSQSPSNKVTEKGKDVELRCDPISGHTALYWYRQSLGQGLEFLIYFQGNSAPDKSGLPSDRFSAERTGGSVSTLTIQRTQQEDSAVYLCASSFQRTGLNTGELFFGEGSRLTVL.

This sequence joins TRBV6-2 or TRBV6-3 and TRBJ1-1, with 8 bases lining up with TRBD1. Germline CDR1 MNHEY, CDR2 SVGEGT. The ends lost 2 bases at V and 6 bases at J; junction bases unmatched: 11. CDR3 length: 16 amino acids. The CDR3 DNA reads as TGTGCCAGCAGTTACGCCACCTCAGGGGGCCGGGCTGAAGCTTTCTTT. This sequence encodes CASSYATSGGRAEAFF.

The chain recombines TRBV6-1 with TRBJ1-5; 10 bases line up with TRBD1. The CDR3 is 18 amino acids. The V gene's germline CDR1 is MNHNS and CDR2 SASEGT. With V trimmed by 1 base and J by 3 bases, 9 bases remained unmatched. The CDR3 region has the DNA TGTGCCAGCAGTGAAGAGGTACCGGGACAGGGGATCAATCAGCCCCAGCATTTT. Translating gives CASSEEVPGQGINQPQHF.

V is TRBV19 and J is TRBJ2-7, with TRBD1 matching over 8 bases. There are 14 residues in the CDR3. Germline CDR1 is LNHDA and CDR2 is SQIVND (reference sequence). The V segment lost 8 bases and the J segment 2 bases; nucleotides outside the gene matches: 8. The CDR3 DNA reads TGTGCCAGTGCCGGGACAGGTCGTACCTACGAGCAGTACTTC. Translated, it gives CASAGTGRTYEQYF.

This rearrangement joins TRBV7-2 to TRBJ1-3; D gene ambiguous. CDR1 is SGHTA, CDR2 FQGNSA, per germline. Trimming removed 2 bases at V and 3 bases at J, with 2 bases between. The CDR3 has 12 amino acids. The CDR3 sequence: CASSLHGNTIYF. As DNA, the CDR3 is TGTGCCAGCAGCTTACATGGAAACACCATATATTTT.

This rearrangement joins TRBV28 to TRBJ1-1; 10 bases fit TRBD1. The CDR3 runs to 15 residues. CDR1 and CDR2 from the germline V gene are MDHEN and SYDVKM. Trimming at V came to 7 bases and at J to 5 bases, leaving 10 bases not matched to a gene. CDR3 nucleotides: TGTGCCAGCAACCTAGCGGGACAGGGGATGACTGAAGCTTTCTTT. Protein sequence: CASNLAGQGMTEAFF.

Points on this clone: Distinct nucleotide sequences in the sample also encode this CDR3. The V and J genes are TRBV3-1 (or the pseudogene TRBV3-2) and TRBJ1-2, with 10 nucleotides matching TRBD1. The J segment lost 5 bases and the V segment lost 1 base, leaving 1 base of the junction unmatched. Germline lookup yields CDR1 LGHDT and CDR2 YNNKEL (reference sequence). The CDR3 runs 14 residues. As DNA, the CDR3 is TGTGCCAGCAGCCAAGGGACAGGGGGTTATGGCTACACCTTC. It encodes CASSQGTGGYGYTF.

J is TRBJ2-7 and V is TRBV15; possibly TRBD1 for D (6 bases). V was pared by 3 bases and J by 6 bases, with 15 bases between. CDR1 and CDR2 from the germline V gene are LNHNV and YYDKDF (reference sequence). The CDR3 totals 14 residues. The CDR3 sequence is CATSSRSGAGEQYF. The CDR3 bases are TGTGCCACCAGCAGCAGGTCAGGGGCTGGCGAGCAGTACTTC.

This chain joins TRBV5-5 and TRBJ2-7; maybe TRBD2 (7 bases). This CDR3 region has 15 residues. V lost 4 bases and J 5 bases, leaving 19 bases between the germline ends. Germline V gene sequence: CDR1 SGHKS, CDR2 YYEKEE (reference sequence). As DNA, the CDR3 is TGTGCCAGCAGCCGCTTTCGGGGGGCGGAGAACGAGCAGTACTTC. Translated: CASSRFRGAENEQYF.

The chain joins TRBV7-2 to TRBJ2-2, with D possibly being TRBD1 (6 bases). Germline assignment: CDR1 SGHTA and CDR2 FQGNSA. This CDR3 is 16 amino acids long. V lost 6 bases to trimming and J lost 3 bases, with 17 bases between them. The CDR3 region has the DNA TGTGCCAGCAGTCTACTGAGACAGGTGGACACCGGGGAGCTGTTTTTT. Its translation is CASSLLRQVDTGELFF.

This chain uses TRBV4-3 with TRBJ1-2, with 7 bases that match TRBD1. Unmatched junction bases numbered 15, after V lost 1 base and J lost 4 bases. In germline, CDR1 is LGHNA, CDR2 YSLEER. The CDR3 runs to 18 residues. The CDR3 nucleotides are TGCGCCAGCAGCCAAGGGGTCATCCTAGTGGGACAGAGCTATGGCTACACCTTC. Its translation is CASSQGVILVGQSYGYTF.

This clone was detected once. V is TRBV11-2 and J is TRBJ2-7, with D tentatively TRBD2 (7 bases). Germline loops: CDR1 SGHAT, CDR2 FQNNGV. The ends were cut back, 8 bases at V and 6 bases at J, with 17 bases in the middle. This CDR3 has 13 residues. This chain's CDR3 is CASRLGGGVEQYF. As DNA, the CDR3 is TGTGCCAGCCGACTAGGGGGAGGGGTCGAGCAGTACTTC.

This clone appeared once. The CDR3 DNA reads as TGTGCCAGCAGTTATTCGACGGGGACTAACGAGCAGTACTTC. Its protein product is CASSYSTGTNEQYF. J is TRBJ2-7 and V is TRBV6-5, with TRBD2 matching 7 bases. V lost 3 bases and J lost 5; bases outside the gene matches: 7. The CDR3 spans 14 residues. The V gene's germline CDR1 is MNHEY and CDR2 SVGAGI.

This chain uses TRBV27 with TRBJ2-5; TRBD2 agrees at 7 bases. CDR1 is MNHEY, CDR2 SMNVEV, per germline (reference sequence). V dropped 5 bases and J dropped 1; count of bases not matched to a gene: 19. This CDR3 region has 19 residues. CDR3 nucleotide sequence: TGTGCCAGCAGTCCAGCGCGGGGGTTCCTTAGAGCAACCCAAGAGACCCAGTACTTC. Translated: CASSPARGFLRATQETQYF.

The chain joins TRBV29-1 to TRBJ1-2; D uncertain. Germline CDR1 SQVTM, CDR2 ANQGSEA. This CDR3 spans 13 amino acids. V was shortened by 2 bases and J by 6 bases, with 13 bases between the two germline ends. CDR3 DNA: TGCAGCGTTGAACTCGGAGCTGCAGATGGCTACACCTTC. This gives the protein CSVELGAADGYTF.

The chain recombines TRBV6-4 with TRBJ1-6; no firm D call. Germline V gives CDR1 MRHNA, CDR2 SNTAGT. The CDR3 runs 11 residues. V was shortened by 6 bases and J by 9 bases, with 6 bases between the two germline ends. CDR3 nucleotides: TGTGCCAGCAGAACCGGTTCACCCCTCCACTTT. Protein: CASRTGSPLHF.

The J gene is TRBJ1-6, the V gene TRBV18; 7 nucleotides line up with TRBD1. CDR3 length: 13 amino acids. Germline values: CDR1 KGHSH, CDR2 LQKENI. The J segment lost 10 bases and the V segment lost 6 bases, leaving 6 bases of the junction unmatched. Here the CDR3 reads CASSQIGGSPLHF. CDR3 nucleotide sequence: TGTGCCAGCTCTCAAATAGGGGGCTCACCCCTCCACTTT.

The chain carries TRBV23-1 and TRBJ2-1; 7 bases align to TRBD1. TRBV23-1 is marked as an open reading frame, function uncertain. The ends lost 4 bases at V and 5 bases at J; junction bases unmatched: 11. This CDR3 has 16 residues. The CDR3 region is CASSRPGGQAHNEQFF. CDR3 coding DNA: TGCGCCAGCAGTCGCCCCGGTGGACAGGCCCACAATGAGCAGTTCTTC.

The V gene is TRBV7-3, the J gene TRBJ2-3; 11 bases line up with TRBD2. The V gene end was trimmed by 2 bases and the J gene end by 5 bases; junction bases not matched to a gene: 9. Germline-derived CDR1 and CDR2 are SGHTA and FQGTGA. The CDR3 consists of 17 residues. CDR3 sequence (DNA): TGTGCCAGCAGCTTAGCCTATAGCGGGGGGGCGGTAGATACGCAGTATTTT. Protein: CASSLAYSGGAVDTQYF.

The V and J genes are TRBV12-5 and TRBJ2-1, with 9 bases identical to TRBD2. Germline CDR1 is LGHNT and CDR2 is FRNRAP. The CDR3 has 15 residues. V was pared by 4 bases and J by 3 bases, with 4 bases of the junction left unmatched. The DNA of the CDR3 is TGTGCTAGTGGTTCAGCGGGGGGCAACTACAATGAGCAGTTCTTC. Encoded protein: CASGSAGGNYNEQFF.

The CDR3 spells CASSSPDKIYVGQYF. The CDR3, as DNA: TGCGCCAGCAGCTCTCCTGACAAGATATACGTGGGGCAGTATTTT. The V gene is TRBV4-1, the J gene TRBJ2-3; D unclear. This CDR3 has 15 residues. Germline CDR1 MGHRA, CDR2 YSYEKL. Trimming stripped 5 bases from V and 11 bases from J, with 23 bases between.

The chain is built from TRBV9 and TRBJ2-1, with 11 bases matching TRBD2. The junction had 8 bases not matched to a gene; V was cut back by 3 bases and J by 3 bases. CDR1 and CDR2 from the germline V gene are SGDLS and YYNGEE. CDR3 size: 17 residues. The CDR3 DNA reads TGTGCCAGCAGCGAAACCCCGACTAGCGGGGTCTACAATGAGCAGTTCTTC. Translating gives CASSETPTSGVYNEQFF.

This chain joins TRBV6-2 or TRBV6-3 and TRBJ2-3; D uncertain. The CDR3 has 15 amino acids. Germline CDR1 reads MNHEY; CDR2 reads SVGEGT. With 3 bases removed from V and 4 bases from J, the gap between germline ends came to 14 bases. CDR3 coding DNA: TGTGCCAGCAGTTATCACCGCCTAGAGGCAGATACGCAGTATTTT. It encodes CASSYHRLEADTQYF.